The present entry profiles one T cell receptor beta chain with its context. As yet, its antigen is unknown. With 60 Vbeta and 13 Jbeta primers, the PCR was carried out. Data came from immunoSEQ multiplex PCR; TCRdb stores just in-frame clones and leaves some out. The profile shows 140,000 or so clones, 82% of them singletons. V lost 4 bases and J 8 bases, leaving 17 bases between the germline ends. CDR3 length: 14 amino acids. CDR1 and CDR2 (germline): SGHTA, FQGNSA. The data were taken from a study of cytomegalovirus exposure and HLA in healthy donors. Study-level results: The listing of 150 or so TCR beta chains classed them as cytomegalovirus-associated.

Specimen: PBMCs. The receptor's source is an older woman in good health and CMV-seropositive. The chain links TRBV7-2 to TRBJ1-2; weak D call: TRBD1 (6 bases). CDR3 region: CASSSRGAGIGYTF. For the CDR3, the DNA is TGTGCCAGCAGCTCCCGGGGGGCAGGTATCGGCTACACCTTC.